The entry that follows covers one T cell receptor (beta chain) sequence. The sample comes from a study of blood T cell repertoires in COVID-19. In the source study's methods: Nucleated cell number was recorded as an estimate derived from reference gene primer amplification. Repertoires were generated with immunoSEQ multiplex PCR, while TCRdb's copy carries only in-frame clones and drops some. The D gene and trimming were derived from the DNA, and the V and J assignments and clone size from that table. This sample has over 200,000 clones; 85% to 90% occur once, and the top ten carry 0.99%. The V end lost 5 bases, the J end lost 11 bases, and 12 bases lay between the germline ends. Germline assignment: CDR1 LNHDA and CDR2 SQIVND (reference sequence). The CDR3 has 11 amino acids.

Sequencing input: peripheral blood. This TCR was recovered from a woman between 35 and 50 years old who had recovered from COVID-19. J is TRBJ1-2 and V is TRBV19; no reliable D call. The CDR3 loop reads CASSLPFLYTF. The DNA for the CDR3 is TGTGCCAGTAGTCTCCCGTTCCTGTACACCTTC.